This T cell receptor beta chain was captured by sequencing in a study of shared clonotypes between healthy human individuals. The germline V gene has CDR1 MDHEN and CDR2 SYDVKM. The CDR3 contains 16 residues. The V and J ends lost 2 bases and 6 bases respectively, with 14 bases between them. TCRdb keeps only in-frame clones here, not all; method: immunoSEQ multiplex PCR. Among under 650,000 clones listed, 90% to 96% were seen once. This clone was seen just once. The V call is TRBV28, the J call TRBJ2-6; possible D gene TRBD1, 6 bases. The TCR comes from a woman in her thirties in good health. Sequencing was done on a sample of naive CD4+ T cells sorted from blood. As to subset: CD45RA+ positively selected. The CDR3 sequence: CASSLISGDEANVLTF. Written as DNA, the CDR3 is TGTGCCAGCAGTTTAATTTCAGGGGACGAGGCCAACGTCCTGACTTTC.